This T cell receptor beta chain appears in the sequencing data of a study of cytomegalovirus exposure and HLA in healthy donors. A few counts support this clone. Primers for the PCR totalled 60 Vbeta and 13 Jbeta. Sequencing was performed with immunoSEQ multiplex PCR; in TCRdb, only in-frame clones are kept and a portion is missing. The top ten hold 1.5% to 2% of the sample, which has more than 140,000 clones, approximately 82% seen once. CDR3 length: 14 amino acids. Trimming cost V 5 bases and J 5 bases, with 16 bases left between them. Germline CDR1 SGHTA, CDR2 FQGNSA. The rearrangement joins TRBV7-2 to TRBJ2-7; tentative D call: TRBD2 (6 bases). Sequenced: PBMCs. The origin of this receptor is a woman aged 40 to 50 in good health and CMV-seronegative. Written as DNA, the CDR3 is TGTGCCAGCAGCCCCCGAGGCGGGAAGGACGAGCAGTACTTC. Amino acids: CASSPRGGKDEQYF.